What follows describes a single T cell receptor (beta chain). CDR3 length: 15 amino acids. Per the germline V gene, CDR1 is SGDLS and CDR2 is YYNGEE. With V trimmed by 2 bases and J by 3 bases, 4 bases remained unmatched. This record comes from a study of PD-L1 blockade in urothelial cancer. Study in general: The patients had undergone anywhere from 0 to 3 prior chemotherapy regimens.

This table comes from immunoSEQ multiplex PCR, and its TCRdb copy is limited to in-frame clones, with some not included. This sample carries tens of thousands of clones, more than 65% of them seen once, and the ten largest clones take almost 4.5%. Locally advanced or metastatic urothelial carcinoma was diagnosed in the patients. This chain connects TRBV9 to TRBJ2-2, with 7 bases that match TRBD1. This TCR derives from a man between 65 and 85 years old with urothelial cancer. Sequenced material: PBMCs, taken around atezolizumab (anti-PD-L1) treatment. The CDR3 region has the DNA TGTGCCAGCAGCGTCGGACAGGCTCACACCGGGGAGCTGTTTTTT. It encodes CASSVGQAHTGELFF.